This is a list of T cell receptor beta chains from one sample in a study of blood T cell repertoires in COVID-19. Data came from immunoSEQ multiplex PCR; TCRdb stores just in-frame clones and leaves some out. The data hold some 64,000 clones, with about 88% observed a single time. Source material: peripheral blood. Receptor source: a man aged 65-85 years with acute or convalescent COVID-19. Each CDR3 is given with its conserved first and last residue. The D gene is left open where the match is weak. Expanded clones get a size class; other rows say once, few or many, or leave the size out.

J: TRBJ2-6; length: 18; V: TRBV24-1; D: TRBD1; size: few; DNA: TGTGCCACCAGGATTCGGACAGGTTATCTCTCTGGGGCCAACGTCCTGACTTTC; CDR3: CATRIRTGYLSGANVLTF
J: TRBJ1-4; length: 14; V: TRBV11-2; D: NA; size: NA; DNA: TGTGCCAGCAGCTTACTGGGGCGAGGTGAAAAACTGTTTTTT; CDR3: CASSLLGRGEKLFF
J: TRBJ2-3; length: 14; V: TRBV28; D: TRBD1; size: NA; DNA: TGTGCCAGCAGCAGCAGGGGGCTAACAGATACGCAGTATTTT; CDR3: CASSSRGLTDTQYF
J: TRBJ2-5; length: 14; V: TRBV7-2; D: TRBD2; size: NA; DNA: TGTGCCAGCAGCCTAGCGGGGGGGCTCGAGACCCAGTACTTC; CDR3: CASSLAGGLETQYF
J: TRBJ1-2; length: 14; V: TRBV7-8; D: NA; size: NA; DNA: TGTGCCAGCAGCTTAGAGAGACAGACCTTTGGCTACACCTTC; CDR3: CASSLERQTFGYTF
J: TRBJ1-1; length: 15; V: TRBV5-1; D: TRBD1; size: NA; DNA: TGCGCCAGCAGCCCCAGACAGGGGGCTTTCACTGAAGCTTTCTTT; CDR3: CASSPRQGAFTEAFF
J: TRBJ1-5; length: 16; V: TRBV28; D: TRBD1; size: NA; DNA: TGTGCCAGCAGGGGGGGGACAGGCGATAGCAATCAGCCCCAGCATTTT; CDR3: CASRGGTGDSNQPQHF
J: TRBJ2-3; length: 14; V: TRBV2; D: NA; size: NA; DNA: TGTGCCAGCAGTGAAGGTCAAAGCACAGATACGCAGTATTTT; CDR3: CASSEGQSTDTQYF
J: TRBJ1-1; length: 13; V: TRBV19; D: TRBD1; size: NA; DNA: TGTGCCAGTAGTCTGACAGGGGTGGATGAAGCTTTCTTT; CDR3: CASSLTGVDEAFF
J: TRBJ1-1; length: 16; V: TRBV10-1; D: TRBD1; size: NA; DNA: TGCGCCAGCAGTGAGTCGGAGACAGGGCAGAACACTGAAGCTTTCTTT; CDR3: CASSESETGQNTEAFF
J: TRBJ2-1; length: 16; V: TRBV27; D: TRBD1; size: NA; DNA: TGTGCCAGCAGTCCTCGACCCGACAGGGAAAGCAATGAGCAGTTCTTC; CDR3: CASSPRPDRESNEQFF
J: TRBJ1-2; length: 13; V: TRBV5-4; D: TRBD1; size: NA; DNA: TGTGCCAGCAGCCCCGGGACAGGGGATGGCTACACCTTC; CDR3: CASSPGTGDGYTF
J: TRBJ2-1; length: 16; V: TRBV10-3; D: NA; size: NA; DNA: TGTGCCATCAGTGAATCGACAGGCAAAGGTTTCAATGAGCAGTTCTTC; CDR3: CAISESTGKGFNEQFF
J: TRBJ1-5; length: 15; V: TRBV7-2; D: NA; size: NA; DNA: TGTGCCAGCAGCTTAGACCAGGGGCCCCTGCAGCCCCAGCATTTT; CDR3: CASSLDQGPLQPQHF
J: TRBJ1-4; length: 13; V: TRBV15; D: NA; size: NA; DNA: TGTGCCACCAGCAGGGACAATAATGAAAAACTGTTTTTT; CDR3: CATSRDNNEKLFF
J: TRBJ2-5; length: 14; V: TRBV5-5; D: NA; size: NA; DNA: TGTGCCAGCAGCTCAAGCAGGCCCCAAGAGACCCAGTACTTC; CDR3: CASSSSRPQETQYF
J: TRBJ1-1; length: 13; V: TRBV29-1; D: NA; size: once; DNA: TGCAGCGTTGAAGTCCACGGGGGGACTGAAGCTTTCTTT; CDR3: CSVEVHGGTEAFF
J: TRBJ1-4; length: 16; V: TRBV5-5; D: TRBD1; size: NA; DNA: TGTGCCAGCAGCAGTCCTACAGGGGGTCTGAATGAAAAACTGTTTTTT; CDR3: CASSSPTGGLNEKLFF